The 30 T cell receptor beta chains below all came from one sample that was sequenced in a study of blood T cell repertoires in COVID-19 (dated by TCRdb to the early 2020s). Library generation was performed with the immunoSEQ multiplex PCR assay. Sourced from immuneACCESS, this table was stored by TCRdb with only in-frame sequences that have V and J called. A share of the clones is absent; for the studies checked, an unresolved V gene accounts for under half, and the remainder has no known explanation. This sample has more than 300,000 clones in its table, and approximately 87% of those were observed once. The ten largest clonotypes hold under 11% of the sample. Material: peripheral blood. The receptor set was obtained from a woman between 25 and 40 years old with COVID-19, enrolled during active disease.

The chain has TRBV2 and TRBJ1-2; TRBD1 aligns across 7 bases. The CDR3 runs to 16 residues. The ends lost 0 bases at V and 5 bases at J; junction bases unmatched: 9. Germline CDR1 SNHLY, CDR2 FYNNEI. CDR3 protein: CASSEARQGWLYGYTF. In nucleotides, the CDR3 is TGTGCCAGCAGTGAAGCCAGACAGGGCTGGCTATATGGCTACACCTTC.

J is TRBJ2-2 and V is TRBV11-2; 8 nucleotides line up with TRBD2. Germline lookup yields CDR1 SGHAT and CDR2 FQNNGV. V lost 6 bases and J lost 5; bases outside the gene matches: 8. The CDR3 totals 15 residues. The CDR3 loop reads CASSFDGRVTGELFF. DNA for the CDR3: TGTGCCAGCAGTTTCGACGGGAGGGTTACCGGGGAGCTGTTTTTT.

The chain couples TRBV28 to TRBJ2-5, with TRBD1 as a possible D gene (5 bases). The CDR3 totals 13 residues. Per germline, CDR1 MDHEN and CDR2 SYDVKM. Deletions cut 5 bases from V and 5 bases from J, with 12 bases between. The chain's CDR3 is CASSIRVSETQYF. As DNA, the CDR3 is TGTGCCAGCAGTATCAGGGTTTCGGAGACCCAGTACTTC.

The chain carries TRBV4-1 and TRBJ2-1; TRBD1 matches 8 bases. Germline V gene lookup returns CDR1 MGHRA and CDR2 YSYEKL. V was pared by 3 bases and J by 9 bases, with 1 base of the junction left unmatched. The CDR3 is made up of 12 amino acids. The CDR3 DNA reads TGCGCCAGCAGCCACCAGGGGGCTGAGCAGTTCTTC. As protein: CASSHQGAEQFF.

The chain is built from TRBV28 and TRBJ1-6, with 7 bases that match TRBD1. Germline V gives CDR1 MDHEN, CDR2 SYDVKM. The V and J ends lost 4 bases and 7 bases, in that order; junction bases with no gene match: 13. The CDR3 totals 17 residues. The DNA of the CDR3 is TGTGCCAGCAGTTCCCCACTTGGGACAGCTTCCAATTCACCCCTCCACTTT. This gives the protein CASSSPLGTASNSPLHF.

The chain joins TRBV6-5 to TRBJ1-4; the D is unclear. This CDR3 comprises 14 residues. Trimming took off 8 bases at V and 8 bases at J, with 18 bases between the two ends. Germline V gene data show CDR1 as MNHEY and CDR2 as SVGAGI. The CDR3 spells CASSSKSREEKLFF. CDR3 DNA sequence: TGTGCCAGCTCTTCTAAAAGCCGGGAGGAAAAACTGTTTTTT.

The chain is built from TRBV5-6 and TRBJ1-2, with D hard to call. The V gene's germline CDR1 is SGHDT and CDR2 YYEEEE. V lost 4 bases and J lost 3, with 13 bases in between. The CDR3 runs to 14 residues. The CDR3 DNA follows: TGTGCCAGCAGCCTGCAGGTCAGAGACTATGGCTACACCTTC. It yields the protein CASSLQVRDYGYTF.

The CDR3 coding sequence is TGCAGCGCTCGTACAGGTTCCCGGAATGAAAAACTGTTTTTT. This codes for CSARTGSRNEKLFF. The J gene is TRBJ1-4, the V gene TRBV29-1; D is possibly TRBD1 (5 bases). The CDR3 contains 14 residues. Trimming took 7 bases from V and 5 from J, leaving 17 bases between them. CDR1 is SQVTM and CDR2 is ANQGSEA in the germline V gene.

The gene calls are TRBV9 and TRBJ2-7; TRBD1 matches at 9 bases. CDR1 is SGDLS and CDR2 is YYNGEE in the germline V gene. CDR3 length: 12 residues. The V and J ends lost 7 bases and 5 bases, in that order; junction bases with no gene match: 4. CDR3 DNA sequence: TGTGCCAGCGCAACAGGGGGCGACGAGCAGTACTTC. Translation gives CASATGGDEQYF.

V is TRBV29-1 and J is TRBJ2-2; TRBD2 matches 9 bases. J lost 2 bases, V lost 6 bases, and 7 bases had no gene match. Germline V gene lookup returns CDR1 SQVTM and CDR2 ANQGSEA. This CDR3 contains 15 residues. Here the CDR3 reads CSVDIAGVNTGELFF. For the CDR3, the DNA is TGCAGCGTCGACATAGCGGGAGTCAACACCGGGGAGCTGTTTTTT.

V is TRBV27 and J is TRBJ2-3; 9 bases map to TRBD2. This CDR3 has 15 residues. The V gene end was trimmed by 5 bases and the J gene end by 5 bases; junction bases not matched to a gene: 8. Germline V gives CDR1 MNHEY, CDR2 SMNVEV (reference sequence). The CDR3 spells CASSRGTSLIDTQYF. The CDR3 nucleotides read TGTGCCAGCAGTCGGGGGACTAGCTTGATAGATACGCAGTATTTT.

V gene TRBV7-9 combines with J gene TRBJ2-7; 11 bases agree with TRBD2. Germline-derived CDR1 and CDR2 are SEHNR and FQNEAQ (reference sequence). The junction had 9 bases not matched to a gene; V was cut back by 2 bases and J by 6 bases. This CDR3 has 16 amino acids. Here the CDR3 reads CASSLWTTSGTGEQYF. CDR3 DNA: TGTGCCAGCAGCTTATGGACGACTAGCGGGACGGGCGAGCAGTACTTC.

The chain carries TRBV11-2 and TRBJ2-2; weak D call: TRBD2 (6 bases). Germline V gene data show CDR1 as SGHAT and CDR2 as FQNNGV. The CDR3 is 15 residues long. V lost 7 bases and J 5 bases, leaving 17 bases between the germline ends. The CDR3 nucleotides are TGTGCCAGCACCCGGGTGGAGGGATATACCGGGGAGCTGTTTTTT. This gives the protein CASTRVEGYTGELFF.

The chain uses TRBV5-4 and TRBJ2-7; 9 bases align to TRBD2. V gave up 0 bases and J gave up 4 bases; unmatched junction bases: 5. This CDR3 region has 15 residues. The V gene's germline CDR1 is SGHNT and CDR2 YYREEE (reference sequence). CDR3 DNA sequence: TGTGCCAGCAGCTTGGGTGGCGGGAGGGGGTACGAGCAGTACTTC. This codes for CASSLGGGRGYEQYF.

The chain carries TRBV7-9 and TRBJ2-7; D gene ambiguous. CDR1 and CDR2 (germline): SEHNR, FQNEAQ (reference sequence). Trimming stripped 5 bases from V and 6 bases from J, with 14 bases between. The CDR3 is 13 amino acids. The chain's CDR3 is CASSPSPAREQYF. The CDR3 DNA reads TGTGCCAGCAGCCCCTCTCCAGCGCGCGAGCAGTACTTC.

The chain recombines TRBV10-3 with TRBJ2-2, with TRBD2 identical over 12 bases. The CDR3 has 16 residues. Losses at the gene ends were 4 bases for V and 1 base for J; bases not matched to a gene: 1. Germline loops: CDR1 ENHRY, CDR2 SYGVKD. The CDR3 DNA sequence: TGTGCCATCAGTGGGACTAGCGGGGTGAACACCGGGGAGCTGTTTTTT. Translation gives CAISGTSGVNTGELFF.

This sequence joins TRBV30 and TRBJ1-2, with D perhaps matching TRBD1 (6 bases). Germline assignment: CDR1 GTSNPN and CDR2 SVGIG (reference sequence). V was shortened by 4 bases and J by 4 bases, with 13 bases between the two germline ends. CDR3 length: 13 amino acids. CDR3 sequence reads: CAWTATGTYGYTF. CDR3 nucleotide sequence: TGTGCCTGGACCGCCACAGGGACCTATGGCTACACCTTC.

The V call is TRBV6-6, the J call TRBJ2-7; 7 bases are a match to TRBD1. This CDR3 region has 14 residues. Looked up from germline, CDR1 is MNHNY and CDR2 is SVGAGI (reference sequence). The ends lost 5 bases at V and 3 bases at J; junction bases unmatched: 7. The CDR3 reads CASSPGQLIYEQYF. The CDR3 nucleotides read TGTGCCAGCAGTCCGGGACAGTTAATCTACGAGCAGTACTTC.

The rearrangement joins TRBV4-3 to TRBJ2-1; the match to TRBD2 covers 10 bases. This CDR3 has 15 amino acids. The ends lost 1 base at V and 6 bases at J; junction bases unmatched: 3. CDR1 and CDR2 (germline): LGHNA, YSLEER. The CDR3: CASSQGTSGVNEQFF. CDR3 DNA sequence: TGCGCCAGCAGCCAAGGGACTAGCGGCGTCAATGAGCAGTTCTTC.

V is TRBV6-1 and J is TRBJ1-4; 9 bases agree with TRBD1. Germline values: CDR1 MNHNS, CDR2 SASEGT. The J segment lost 7 bases and the V segment lost 3 bases, leaving 12 bases of the junction unmatched. The CDR3 covers 17 residues. The CDR3 loop is CASSDRGQGRRVEKLFF. The DNA of the CDR3 is TGTGCCAGCAGTGATAGGGGACAGGGCAGGAGGGTTGAAAAACTGTTTTTT.

The CDR3 bases are TGTGCCAGCAGTGCGGTAGATACGCAGTATTTT. This codes for CASSAVDTQYF. The rearrangement joins TRBV12-3 or TRBV12-4 to TRBJ2-3; D remains unclear. V lost 5 bases and J lost 5, with 5 bases in between. The CDR3 spans 11 residues.

This clone has a count of ten or more. The rearrangement links TRBV6-6 to TRBJ1-5, with D perhaps TRBD1 (5 bases). The CDR3 runs to 14 residues. Germline CDR1 MNHNY, CDR2 SVGAGI (reference sequence). V lost 6 bases to trimming and J lost 0 bases, with 9 bases between them. The CDR3 coding sequence is TGTGCCAGCAGCCGACAGTATAGCAATCAGCCCCAGCATTTT. Translated: CASSRQYSNQPQHF.

V and J are TRBV5-4 and TRBJ2-1, with 12 bases fitting TRBD2. This CDR3 region has 17 residues. J was trimmed by 2 bases and V by 4 bases; bases with no gene match: 7. CDR1 is SGHNT, CDR2 YYREEE, per germline (reference sequence). This CDR3 reads CASSTGLAGGTYNEQFF. The CDR3 DNA is TGTGCCAGCAGCACGGGACTAGCGGGCGGTACCTACAATGAGCAGTTCTTC.

This chain joins TRBV24-1 and TRBJ2-2; 10 positions match TRBD1. With V trimmed by 0 bases and J by 3 bases, 0 bases remained unmatched. The CDR3 runs 16 residues. CDR1 KGHDR and CDR2 SFDVKD come from the germline V gene. CDR3 in amino acids: CATSDLGQGDTGELFF. The CDR3 DNA is TGTGCCACCAGTGATTTGGGACAGGGGGACACCGGGGAGCTGTTTTTT.

The V gene is TRBV6-2 or TRBV6-3, the J gene TRBJ2-1; the D gene is possibly TRBD1 (5 bases). The CDR3 has 12 amino acids. Trimming took 6 bases from V and 8 from J, leaving 11 bases between them. Germline V CDR1 and CDR2: MNHEY, SVGEGT. CDR3 loop: CASSIRGDEQFF. The CDR3 DNA reads TGTGCCAGCAGCATAAGGGGCGATGAGCAGTTCTTC.

This sequence joins TRBV2 and TRBJ2-4; D unclear. Germline lookup yields CDR1 SNHLY and CDR2 FYNNEI. Between the trimmed V and J ends, which lost 0 bases and 4 bases, there was a span of 13 bases. This CDR3 comprises 16 residues. In DNA form, the CDR3 reads TGTGCCAGCAGTGAAGCTCGATCGGCAGGTAAAAACATTCAGTACTTC. Residues: CASSEARSAGKNIQYF.

The chain joins TRBV4-1 to TRBJ1-4; D uncertain. V was cut by 3 bases and J by 3 bases, with 8 bases left in between. CDR1 is MGHRA, CDR2 YSYEKL, per germline. This CDR3 comprises 14 residues. This CDR3 is CASSHRAANEKLFF. The CDR3 DNA is TGCGCCAGCAGCCATCGAGCCGCTAATGAAAAACTGTTTTTT.

This clone was counted a single time. The V and J genes are TRBV28 and TRBJ2-1, with a possible D match to TRBD1 (6 bases). Germline V gene sequence: CDR1 MDHEN, CDR2 SYDVKM. With 8 bases removed from V and 0 bases from J, the gap between germline ends came to 14 bases. The CDR3 loop spans 15 amino acids. The CDR3, as DNA: TGTGCCAGCCCCCCTTTAGGGGGCTCCTACAATGAGCAGTTCTTC. Translating it yields CASPPLGGSYNEQFF.

The gene calls are TRBV6-6 and TRBJ2-2, with TRBD1 identical over 9 bases. The V gene end was trimmed by 5 bases and the J gene end by 3 bases; junction bases not matched to a gene: 13. Germline V gene sequence: CDR1 MNHNY, CDR2 SVGAGI (reference sequence). CDR3 length: 18 residues. The CDR3 loop is CASSPTYPGTGYTGELFF. The DNA for the CDR3 is TGTGCCAGCAGTCCAACTTACCCCGGGACAGGGTACACCGGGGAGCTGTTTTTT.

The genes are TRBV25-1 and TRBJ2-7, with D hard to call. The CDR3 contains 12 residues. Germline CDR1 reads MGHDK; CDR2 reads SYGVNS. The germline V and J ends were trimmed by 6 bases and 7 bases, with 13 bases remaining between them. The CDR3 loop is CASRRDTREQYF. CDR3 coding DNA: TGTGCCAGCAGGCGCGACACACGGGAGCAGTACTTC.